The source of this TCR beta chain is a study of blood T cell repertoires in COVID-19. The CDR3 length is 15 residues. Per the germline V gene, CDR1 is SGDLS and CDR2 is YYNGEE. V shed 2 bases and J shed 2 bases, with 13 bases lying between them. Authors' data handling: Nucleated cell counts were estimated from reference gene primer amplification. Method: immunoSEQ multiplex PCR; TCRdb's copy keeps in-frame clones and lacks some. V and J calls and clone size are copied from that table; D and trimming were computed from the DNA. The sample contains around 250,000 clones, roughly nine tenths of which appear only once.

The sequence was collected from a man in his 60s with acute or convalescent COVID-19. Sequenced sample: peripheral blood. The chain is built from TRBV9 and TRBJ1-2, with D maybe TRBD1 (5 bases). The CDR3 DNA follows: TGTGCCAGCAGCGTCCTCCCAGGGCGGAACTATGGCTACACCTTC. Translated: CASSVLPGRNYGYTF.